This entry lists 29 T cell receptor beta chains sequenced from one sample in a study of blood T cell repertoires in COVID-19. The data were produced by immunoSEQ multiplex PCR, yet TCRdb's version contains in-frame clones alone and is incomplete. The table lists a few hundred thousand clones, 80% to 85% of them singletons. Sequencing input: peripheral blood. These TCRs come from a man in his sixties with acute or convalescent COVID-19.

The chain joins TRBV4-2 to TRBJ1-2, with 8 bases fitting TRBD1. Trimming removed 3 bases from V and 5 bases from J; junction bases left unmatched: 11. The CDR3 contains 16 residues. Germline lookup yields CDR1 LGHNA and CDR2 YNFKEQ. CDR3 bases: TGTGCCAGCAGCCAGGGGGGGACAGGAGGGCCTTATGGCTACACCTTC. Amino acids: CASSQGGTGGPYGYTF.

The J gene is TRBJ2-5, the V gene TRBV29-1; 10 bases are shared with TRBD1. The ends lost 6 bases at V and 7 bases at J; junction bases unmatched: 11. The CDR3 has 14 residues. The V gene's germline CDR1 is SQVTM and CDR2 ANQGSEA. The CDR3 sequence: CSVTGQGIVGTQYF. CDR3 nucleotide sequence: TGCAGCGTCACGGGACAGGGGATTGTGGGGACCCAGTACTTC.

V gene TRBV5-1 combines with J gene TRBJ1-2, with 8 bases lining up with TRBD1. With V trimmed by 4 bases and J by 2 bases, 4 bases remained unmatched. Germline CDR1 and CDR2: SGHRS and YFSETQ. This CDR3 contains 14 residues. DNA of the CDR3: TGCGCCAGCAGCACGGGACAGGAAAACTATGGCTACACCTTC. It is translated as CASSTGQENYGYTF. Full variable domain (missing parts from reference TRBV5-1 and TRBJ1-2): KAGVTQTPRYLIKTRGQQVTLSCSPISGHRSVSWYQQTPGQGLQFLFEYFSETQRNKGNFPGRFSGRQFSNSRSEMNVSTLELGDSALYLCASSTGQENYGYTFGSGTRLTVV.

In its sample, this clone was seen a few times. The J gene is TRBJ2-1, the V gene TRBV5-6; 10 bases align to TRBD2. V was clipped by 7 bases and J by 9 bases; unmatched bases: 10. This CDR3 is 14 amino acids long. The germline gives CDR1 SGHDT, CDR2 YYEEEE. The CDR3, as DNA: TGTGCCAGCGCGTCTAGCGGGAGTAAAGGTGAGCAGTTCTTC. Protein: CASASSGSKGEQFF. The complete variable domain, with remaining parts taken from reference TRBV5-6 and TRBJ2-1, reads DAGVTQSPTHLIKTRGQQVTLRCSPKSGHDTVSWYQQALGQGPQFIFQYYEEEERQRGNFPDRFSGHQFPNYSSELNVNALLLGDSALYLCASASSGSKGEQFFGPGTRLTVL.

The chain combines TRBV19 with TRBJ2-4, with D perhaps matching TRBD2 (6 bases). Between the trimmed V and J ends, which lost 3 bases and 3 bases, there was a span of 15 bases. The CDR3 sequence is 16 residues long. CDR1 LNHDA and CDR2 SQIVND come from the germline V gene (reference sequence). CDR3 in amino acids: CASSIPTSLGKNIQYF. Written as DNA, the CDR3 is TGTGCCAGTAGTATCCCGACTAGTTTGGGCAAAAACATTCAGTACTTC.

This clone came up a few times. The genes are TRBV19 and TRBJ1-1; 10 bases are a match to TRBD1. V lost 4 bases and J lost 3; bases outside the gene matches: 8. This CDR3 spans 16 amino acids. CDR1 and CDR2 from the germline V gene are LNHDA and SQIVND (reference sequence). CDR3 region: CASSSGTGVKDTEAFF. Here the CDR3 DNA reads TGTGCCAGTAGTAGCGGGACAGGGGTGAAGGACACTGAAGCTTTCTTT. The whole variable domain, filled in from reference TRBV19 and TRBJ1-1, reads DGGITQSPKYLFRKEGQNVTLSCEQNLNHDAMYWYRQDPGQGLRLIYYSQIVNDFQKGDIAEGYSVSREKKESFPLTVTSAQKNPTAFYLCASSSGTGVKDTEAFFGQGTRLTVV.

This clone appeared a few times. The V call is TRBV7-9, the J call TRBJ2-1, with a tentative D call TRBD1 (5 bases). The V and J ends lost 1 base and 1 base respectively, with 8 bases between them. The CDR3 is 15 amino acids. Germline V gives CDR1 SEHNR, CDR2 FQNEAQ (reference sequence). The CDR3 region is CASSLGQGSYNEQFF. The CDR3 nucleotides read TGTGCCAGCAGCTTAGGGCAGGGTTCCTACAATGAGCAGTTCTTC.

V gene TRBV18 combines with J gene TRBJ1-1; D is undetermined. The CDR3 sequence is 14 residues long. The ends were cut back, 2 bases at V and 2 bases at J, with 9 bases in the middle. Germline V lookup: CDR1 KGHSH, CDR2 LQKENI. The CDR3: CASSPVQINTEAFF. The DNA of the CDR3 is TGTGCCAGCTCACCAGTCCAGATTAACACTGAAGCTTTCTTT.

The chain combines TRBV19 with TRBJ2-7; possible D gene TRBD1, 6 bases. Germline V gene sequence: CDR1 LNHDA, CDR2 SQIVND (reference sequence). The CDR3 runs 13 residues. Trimming pared 4 bases from V and 1 base from J, leaving 8 bases between. CDR3 sequence (DNA): TGTGCCAGTAGTAGGACAGATTCCTACGAGCAGTACTTC. It encodes CASSRTDSYEQYF. The variable domain in full, with the rest retrieved from reference TRBV19 and TRBJ2-7, is DGGITQSPKYLFRKEGQNVTLSCEQNLNHDAMYWYRQDPGQGLRLIYYSQIVNDFQKGDIAEGYSVSREKKESFPLTVTSAQKNPTAFYLCASSRTDSYEQYFGPGTRLTVT.

The chain links TRBV10-3 to TRBJ1-1; TRBD1 agrees at 8 bases. CDR3 length: 14 amino acids. J lost 0 bases, V lost 7 bases, and 4 bases had no gene match. The germline V gene encodes CDR1 ENHRY and CDR2 SYGVKD. The CDR3 coding sequence is TGTGCCATCAACAACAGGGGGATGAACACTGAAGCTTTCTTT. Residues: CAINNRGMNTEAFF.

V usage is TRBV2 and J usage is TRBJ2-6; D might be TRBD1 (5 bases). CDR1 and CDR2 from the germline V gene are SNHLY and FYNNEI. This CDR3 has 15 amino acids. V lost 6 bases and J lost 0, with 9 bases in between. Here the CDR3 DNA reads TGTGCCAGCAGAGACAGAAGCTCTGGGGCCAACGTCCTGACTTTC. It encodes CASRDRSSGANVLTF.

The chain recombines TRBV5-1 with TRBJ2-2; maybe TRBD2 (6 bases). The CDR3 length is 16 residues. From germline, CDR1 is SGHRS and CDR2 YFSETQ. V was clipped by 3 bases and J by 6 bases, with 18 bases between them. The CDR3: CASSSRFAGLAGELFF. The CDR3 nucleotides read TGCGCCAGCAGCTCCCGTTTCGCGGGGTTAGCCGGGGAGCTGTTTTTT.

Details on this clone: Distinct nucleotide sequences in the sample also encode this CDR3. The gene calls are TRBV18 and TRBJ2-3; D might be TRBD1 (7 bases). Germline lookup yields CDR1 KGHSH and CDR2 LQKENI. The CDR3 has 13 amino acids. V lost 6 bases and J lost 6, with 13 bases in between. The CDR3 loop reads CASSPGGGDTQYF. The DNA for the CDR3 is TGTGCCAGCTCTCCAGGGGGAGGCGATACGCAGTATTTT. Supplemented by reference TRBV18 and TRBJ2-3, the full variable domain reads NAGVMQNPRHLVRRRGQEARLRCSPMKGHSHVYWYRQLPEEGLKFMVYLQKENIIDESGMPKERFSAEFPKEGPSILRIQQVVRGDSAAYFCASSPGGGDTQYFGPGTRLTVL.

The chain combines TRBV29-1 with TRBJ1-2; D is perhaps TRBD1 (5 bases). This CDR3 is built from 15 residues. V shed 4 bases and J shed 0 bases, with 15 bases lying between them. CDR1 SQVTM and CDR2 ANQGSEA come from the germline V gene. CDR3 region: CSVVPGTISNYGYTF. In DNA form, the CDR3 reads TGCAGCGTTGTTCCAGGGACTATCTCTAACTATGGCTACACCTTC.

The gene calls are TRBV5-4 and TRBJ1-3, with D possibly matching TRBD1 (6 bases). In germline, CDR1 is SGHNT, CDR2 YYREEE (reference sequence). CDR3 length equals 16 residues. V shed 4 bases and J shed 1 base, with 15 bases lying between them. The CDR3 protein is CASSLKRGGSGNTIYF. For the CDR3, the DNA is TGTGCCAGCAGCCTAAAAAGAGGGGGATCTGGAAACACCATATATTTT.

The chain combines TRBV10-3 with TRBJ1-5, with 9 bases matching TRBD1. The CDR3 runs to 16 residues. The V gene end was trimmed by 3 bases and the J gene end by 3 bases; junction bases not matched to a gene: 6. Germline CDR1 is ENHRY and CDR2 is SYGVKD. The chain's CDR3 is CAISDGGQGHNQPQHF. The CDR3 DNA reads as TGTGCCATCAGTGATGGGGGACAGGGCCACAATCAGCCCCAGCATTTT.

In regard to this clone: At the DNA level, this CDR3 is encoded by other sequences in the same sample as well. The CDR3 bases are TGCGCCAGCAGCCTCGACAGGGGAGATTCACCCCTCCACTTT. Residues: CASSLDRGDSPLHF. The V call is TRBV5-1, the J call TRBJ1-6; 8 nucleotides agree with TRBD1. From germline, CDR1 is SGHRS and CDR2 YFSETQ. J gave up 8 bases and V 4 bases, and 5 bases lay outside the gene matches. This CDR3 has 14 amino acids.

This clone was observed a few times. The gene calls are TRBV19 and TRBJ2-3; perhaps TRBD2 as D (6 bases). Germline V gene data show CDR1 as LNHDA and CDR2 as SQIVND (reference sequence). The length of the CDR3 is 14 residues. Trimming left V 10 bases short and J 2 bases short, with 16 bases between. The CDR3: CATRRRESTDTQYF. CDR3 bases: TGTGCCACCCGCAGGCGGGAATCCACAGATACGCAGTATTTT.

The table lists this clone with a count of one. This chain uses TRBV27 with TRBJ2-7; TRBD2 matches 7 bases. The CDR3 has 15 amino acids. V lost 5 bases, J lost 2 bases, and 9 bases stayed unmatched. Germline CDR1 and CDR2: MNHEY and SMNVEV (reference sequence). In DNA form, the CDR3 reads TGTGCCAGCAGTCCCCGACTAGCAGGAGCCTACGAGCAGTACTTC. Its protein is CASSPRLAGAYEQYF.

The genes are TRBV30 and TRBJ2-3; 7 bases align to TRBD2. CDR3 length: 14 amino acids. Germline-derived CDR1 and CDR2 are GTSNPN and SVGIG (reference sequence). Trimming cost V 0 bases and J 7 bases; bases outside gene matches: 7. The CDR3 nucleotides are TGTGCCTGGAGTGTACCCGGGGGGTTGAATACGCAGTATTTT. Translated, it gives CAWSVPGGLNTQYF.

This clone was seen more than once but under ten times. V is TRBV5-4 and J is TRBJ1-3; TRBD1 aligns across 9 bases. The CDR3 sequence is 14 residues long. Looked up from germline, CDR1 is SGHNT and CDR2 is YYREEE (reference sequence). The V segment lost 2 bases and the J segment 4 bases; nucleotides outside the gene matches: 1. CDR3 loop: CASSFGTGGNTIYF. CDR3 DNA sequence: TGTGCCAGCAGCTTTGGGACAGGGGGAAACACCATATATTTT.

This clone was seen only once. V gene TRBV5-1 combines with J gene TRBJ2-1, with D perhaps matching TRBD1 (5 bases). This CDR3 contains 15 residues. The germline V gene encodes CDR1 SGHRS and CDR2 YFSETQ. V dropped 0 bases and J dropped 8 bases, with 15 bases sitting between them. For the CDR3, the DNA is TGCGCCAGCAGCTTGGTGCAGGGTGGGTACGATGAGCAGTTCTTC. Its translation is CASSLVQGGYDEQFF.

This chain uses TRBV5-4 with TRBJ1-2, with a weak D call TRBD1 (6 bases). This CDR3 spans 16 amino acids. V was pared by 3 bases and J by 2 bases, with 17 bases between. CDR1 SGHNT and CDR2 YYREEE come from the germline V gene (reference sequence). The DNA of the CDR3 is TGTGCCAGCAGCTACGACCCGGGACACTCAAACTATGGCTACACCTTC. Its protein product is CASSYDPGHSNYGYTF.

CDR3 residues: CASSTQGMNEQFF. CDR3 bases: TGTGCCAGCAGCACGCAGGGTATGAATGAGCAGTTCTTC. This chain uses TRBV28 with TRBJ2-1; a possible D gene is TRBD1 (5 bases). Between the trimmed V and J ends, which lost 6 bases and 7 bases, there was a span of 13 bases. CDR3 length: 13 amino acids. Germline loops: CDR1 MDHEN, CDR2 SYDVKM.

The chain employs TRBV19 and TRBJ1-1, with D possibly being TRBD1 (5 bases). CDR3 length: 14 amino acids. V was trimmed by 6 bases and J by 0 bases, leaving 11 bases between them. Germline V gene data show CDR1 as LNHDA and CDR2 as SQIVND (reference sequence). DNA of the CDR3: TGTGCCAGTAGGGACCGGGACTTGAACACTGAAGCTTTCTTT. Translation gives CASRDRDLNTEAFF.

The CDR3 loop reads CASSQGLAGGNPYEQYF. Here the CDR3 DNA reads TGTGCCAGCAGCCAGGGACTAGCGGGAGGGAACCCCTACGAGCAGTACTTC. The J gene is TRBJ2-7, the V gene TRBV4-2, with 16 bases that match TRBD2. Per germline, CDR1 LGHNA and CDR2 YNFKEQ. CDR3 length: 17 residues. J was trimmed by 2 bases and V by 3 bases; bases with no gene match: 4.

The chain employs TRBV19 and TRBJ2-5; D might be TRBD1 (6 bases). From germline, CDR1 is LNHDA and CDR2 SQIVND (reference sequence). CDR3 length equals 17 residues. The V and J ends lost 3 bases and 7 bases respectively, with 24 bases between them. The CDR3 region is CASSIGPQGFSIGTQYF. CDR3 DNA: TGTGCCAGTAGTATTGGCCCACAGGGATTTAGCATAGGGACCCAGTACTTC.

The DNA for the CDR3 is TGTGCCAGTAGCCCCGGACAGGGAGGGAACTACAATGAGCAGTTCTTC. Translating it yields CASSPGQGGNYNEQFF. V and J are TRBV19 and TRBJ2-1; possible D gene TRBD1, 8 bases. The V end lost 6 bases, the J end lost 3 bases, and 18 bases lay between the germline ends. Germline-derived CDR1 and CDR2 are LNHDA and SQIVND (reference sequence). The CDR3 length is 16 residues.

A single count supports this clone. The V gene is TRBV13, the J gene TRBJ1-3, with D unresolved. The germline gives CDR1 PRHDT, CDR2 FYEKMQ (reference sequence). V was cut by 5 bases and J by 4 bases, with 9 bases left in between. This CDR3 is built from 13 residues. The CDR3 sequence is CASSLRSGNTIYF. DNA of the CDR3: TGTGCCAGCAGCCTCCGTTCGGGAAACACCATATATTTT.